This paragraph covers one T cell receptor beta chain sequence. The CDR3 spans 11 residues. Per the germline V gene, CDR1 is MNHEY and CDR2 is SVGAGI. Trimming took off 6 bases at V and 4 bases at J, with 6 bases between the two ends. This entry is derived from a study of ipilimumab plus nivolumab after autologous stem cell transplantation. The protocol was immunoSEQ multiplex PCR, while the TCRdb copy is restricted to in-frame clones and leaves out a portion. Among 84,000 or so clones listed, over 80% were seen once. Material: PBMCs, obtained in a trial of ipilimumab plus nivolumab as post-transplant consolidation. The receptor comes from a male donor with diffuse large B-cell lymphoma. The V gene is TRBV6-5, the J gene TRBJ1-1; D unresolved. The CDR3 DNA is TGTGCCAGCAGCCCCGTCACTGAAGCTTTCTTT. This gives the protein CASSPVTEAFF.